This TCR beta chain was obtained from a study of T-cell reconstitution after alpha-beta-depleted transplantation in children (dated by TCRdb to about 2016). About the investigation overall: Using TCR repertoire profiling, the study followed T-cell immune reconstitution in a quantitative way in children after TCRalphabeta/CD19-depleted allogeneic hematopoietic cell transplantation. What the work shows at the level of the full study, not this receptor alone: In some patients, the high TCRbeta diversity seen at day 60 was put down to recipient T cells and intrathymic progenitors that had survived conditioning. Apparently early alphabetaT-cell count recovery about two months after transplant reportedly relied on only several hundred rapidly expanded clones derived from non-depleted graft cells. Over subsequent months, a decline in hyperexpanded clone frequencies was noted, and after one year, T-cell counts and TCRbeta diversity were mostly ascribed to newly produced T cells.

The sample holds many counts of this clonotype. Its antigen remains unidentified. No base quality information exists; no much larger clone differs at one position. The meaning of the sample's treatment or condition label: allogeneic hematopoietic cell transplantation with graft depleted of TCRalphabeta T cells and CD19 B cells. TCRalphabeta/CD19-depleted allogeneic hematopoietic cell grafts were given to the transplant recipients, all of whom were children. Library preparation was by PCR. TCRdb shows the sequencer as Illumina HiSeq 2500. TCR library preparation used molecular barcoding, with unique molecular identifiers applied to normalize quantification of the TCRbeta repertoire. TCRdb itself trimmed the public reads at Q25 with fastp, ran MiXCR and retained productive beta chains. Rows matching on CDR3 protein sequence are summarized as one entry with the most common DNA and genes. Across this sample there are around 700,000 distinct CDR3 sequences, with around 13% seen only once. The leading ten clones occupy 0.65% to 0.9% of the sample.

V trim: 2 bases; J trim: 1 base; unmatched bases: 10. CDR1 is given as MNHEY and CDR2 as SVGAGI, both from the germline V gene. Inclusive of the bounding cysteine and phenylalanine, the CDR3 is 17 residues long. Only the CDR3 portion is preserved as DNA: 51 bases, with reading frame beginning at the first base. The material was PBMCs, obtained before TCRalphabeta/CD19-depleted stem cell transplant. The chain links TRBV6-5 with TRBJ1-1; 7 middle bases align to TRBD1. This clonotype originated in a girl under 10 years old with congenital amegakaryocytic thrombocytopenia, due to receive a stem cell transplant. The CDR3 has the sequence CASSYTLQGTPNTEAFF. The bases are TGTGCCAGCAGTTACACATTACAGGGGACCCCGAACACTGAAGCTTTCTTT.